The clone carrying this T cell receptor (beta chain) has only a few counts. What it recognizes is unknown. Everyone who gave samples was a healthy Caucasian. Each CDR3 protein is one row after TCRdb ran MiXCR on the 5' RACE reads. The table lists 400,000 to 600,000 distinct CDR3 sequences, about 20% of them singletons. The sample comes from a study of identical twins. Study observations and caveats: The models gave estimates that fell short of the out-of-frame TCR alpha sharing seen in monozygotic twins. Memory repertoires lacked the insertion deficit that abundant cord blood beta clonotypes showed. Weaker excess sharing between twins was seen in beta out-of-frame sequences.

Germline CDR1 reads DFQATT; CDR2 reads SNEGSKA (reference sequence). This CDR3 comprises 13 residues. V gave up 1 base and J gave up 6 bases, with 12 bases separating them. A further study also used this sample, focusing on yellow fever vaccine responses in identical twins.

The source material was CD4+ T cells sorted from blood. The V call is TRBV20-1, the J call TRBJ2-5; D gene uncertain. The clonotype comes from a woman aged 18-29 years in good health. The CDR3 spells CSARVLVGQTQYF. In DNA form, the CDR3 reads TGCAGTGCTAGAGTCCTAGTTGGGCAGACCCAGTACTTC.